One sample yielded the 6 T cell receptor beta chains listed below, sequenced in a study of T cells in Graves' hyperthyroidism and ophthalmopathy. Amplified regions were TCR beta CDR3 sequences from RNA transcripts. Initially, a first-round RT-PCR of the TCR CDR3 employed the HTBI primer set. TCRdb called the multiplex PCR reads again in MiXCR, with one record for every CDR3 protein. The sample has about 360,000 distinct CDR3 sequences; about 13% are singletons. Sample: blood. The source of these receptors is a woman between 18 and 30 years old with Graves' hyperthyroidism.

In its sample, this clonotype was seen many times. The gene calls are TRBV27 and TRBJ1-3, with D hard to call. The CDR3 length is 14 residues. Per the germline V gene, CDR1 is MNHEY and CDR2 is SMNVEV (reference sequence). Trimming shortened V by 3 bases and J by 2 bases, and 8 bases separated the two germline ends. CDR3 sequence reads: CASSFHGAGNTIYF. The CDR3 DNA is TGTGCCAGCAGTTTCCACGGGGCTGGAAACACCATATATTTT.

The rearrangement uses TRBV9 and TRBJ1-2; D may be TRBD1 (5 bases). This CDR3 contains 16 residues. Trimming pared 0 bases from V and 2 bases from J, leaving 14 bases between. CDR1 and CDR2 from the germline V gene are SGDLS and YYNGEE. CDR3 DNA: TGTGCCAGCAGCGTAGACGGGGCGAGACCGAACTATGGCTACACCTTC. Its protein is CASSVDGARPNYGYTF.

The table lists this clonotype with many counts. The CDR3 DNA reads TGTGCCATCAGTGCGGACAGGGTAAATCAGCCCCAGCATTTT. Translated: CAISADRVNQPQHF. This chain uses TRBV10-3 with TRBJ1-5; 8 nucleotides line up with TRBD1. The J segment lost 4 bases and the V segment lost 4 bases, leaving 3 bases of the junction unmatched. The germline CDR1 and CDR2 sequences are ENHRY and SYGVKD. The CDR3 is made up of 14 amino acids.

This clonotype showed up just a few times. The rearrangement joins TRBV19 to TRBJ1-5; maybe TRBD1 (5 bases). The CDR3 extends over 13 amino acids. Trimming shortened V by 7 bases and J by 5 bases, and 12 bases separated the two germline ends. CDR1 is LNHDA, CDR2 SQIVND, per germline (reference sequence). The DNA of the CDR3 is TGTGCCAGTACCCCGGGGGGGTATCAGCCCCAGCATTTT. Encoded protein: CASTPGGYQPQHF.

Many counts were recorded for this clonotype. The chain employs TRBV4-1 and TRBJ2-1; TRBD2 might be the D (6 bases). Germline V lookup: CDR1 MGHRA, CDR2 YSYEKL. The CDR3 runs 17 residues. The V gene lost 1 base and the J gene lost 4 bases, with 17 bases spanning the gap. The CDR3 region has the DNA TGCGCCAGCAGCCAAGTTGATATGGGACTTCAGTACAATGAGCAGTTCTTC. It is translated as CASSQVDMGLQYNEQFF.

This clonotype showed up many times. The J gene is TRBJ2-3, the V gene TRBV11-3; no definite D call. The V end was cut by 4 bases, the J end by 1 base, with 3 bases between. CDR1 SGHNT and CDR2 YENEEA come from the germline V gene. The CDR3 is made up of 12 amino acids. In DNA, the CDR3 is TGTGCCAGCAGCTACGGCACAGATACGCAGTATTTT. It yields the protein CASSYGTDTQYF.